One and the same sample provided the 8 T cell receptor beta chains below, sequenced in a study of blood T cell repertoires in COVID-19. The data were produced by immunoSEQ multiplex PCR, yet TCRdb's version contains in-frame clones alone and is incomplete. The data show 100,000 to 150,000 clones, with over 75% seen just once and 16% held by the top ten. The sample taken for sequencing was peripheral blood. Source of these receptors: a man in his fifties or sixties with active or convalescent COVID-19.

The genes are TRBV18 and TRBJ2-5; TRBD2 matches at 11 bases. The V gene's germline CDR1 is KGHSH and CDR2 LQKENI. The CDR3 runs to 15 residues. V trimming: 0 bases; J trimming: 3 bases; junction bases outside the gene matches: 0. The CDR3 is CASSPPGLAEETQYF. CDR3 nucleotide sequence: TGTGCCAGCTCACCACCGGGACTAGCGGAAGAGACCCAGTACTTC.

This clone was observed a few times. The chain couples TRBV12-3 or TRBV12-4 to TRBJ1-2; D perhaps matches TRBD1 (5 bases). This CDR3 is 13 amino acids long. The V end lost 6 bases, the J end lost 4 bases, and 12 bases lay between the germline ends. The CDR3 region has the DNA TGTGCCAGCAGCCCGGGACTGGGCTATGGCTACACCTTC. Amino acids: CASSPGLGYGYTF.

The chain has TRBV7-2 and TRBJ2-2; 9 bases line up with TRBD1. CDR3 length: 15 residues. V lost 5 bases, J lost 5 bases, and 6 bases stayed unmatched. CDR1 is SGHTA, CDR2 FQGNSA, per germline. The CDR3, as DNA: TGTGCCAGCAGCCCGGACAGGGGAAATACCGGGGAGCTGTTTTTT. Its translation: CASSPDRGNTGELFF.

The chain links TRBV6-1 to TRBJ1-6, with D maybe TRBD1 (6 bases). This CDR3 comprises 14 residues. Germline V gives CDR1 MNHNS, CDR2 SASEGT. V lost 3 bases and J lost 10, with 13 bases in between. CDR3 nucleotides: TGTGCCAGCAGTGAGCTCGGGGGGCGGTCACCCCTCCACTTT. Protein: CASSELGGRSPLHF.

The V and J genes are TRBV6-6 and TRBJ1-2, with 7 bases identical to TRBD1. This CDR3 spans 13 amino acids. Germline values: CDR1 MNHNY, CDR2 SVGAGI (reference sequence). V lost 5 bases, J lost 4 bases, and 4 bases stayed unmatched. CDR3: CASSNGTVYGYTF. CDR3 nucleotide sequence: TGTGCCAGCAGTAATGGGACAGTCTATGGCTACACCTTC.

The CDR3 sequence: CASSQIGNTEAFF. DNA of the CDR3: TGTGCCAGCAGCCAGATTGGGAACACTGAAGCTTTCTTT. The chain carries TRBV5-4 and TRBJ1-1; no clear D gene. V lost 4 bases and J 1 base, leaving 8 bases between the germline ends. The CDR3 covers 13 residues. In germline, CDR1 is SGHNT, CDR2 YYREEE (reference sequence).

This rearrangement joins TRBV5-4 to TRBJ2-7; 11 bases are a match to TRBD1. Germline V gives CDR1 SGHNT, CDR2 YYREEE (reference sequence). CDR3 length: 15 residues. V lost 4 bases to trimming and J lost 3 bases; unmatched junction nucleotides: 6. CDR3 amino acids: CASSETGTGGYEQYF. CDR3 bases: TGTGCCAGCAGCGAAACCGGGACAGGGGGCTACGAGCAGTACTTC.

The genes are TRBV7-3 and TRBJ2-1; TRBD2 matches 7 bases. J was trimmed by 5 bases and V by 4 bases; bases with no gene match: 8. Germline V CDR1 and CDR2: SGHTA, FQGTGA. The CDR3 is 15 amino acids. CDR3 loop: CASSSLAGVDNEQFF. Here the CDR3 DNA reads TGTGCCAGCAGCTCCCTTGCGGGAGTGGACAATGAGCAGTTCTTC.